One and the same sample provided the 28 T cell receptor beta chains below, sequenced in a study of early T cells in non-severe SARS-CoV-2 infection. TCRdb called the 5' RACE reads again in MiXCR, with one record for every CDR3 protein. The sample consists of tens of thousands of distinct CDR3 sequences, around 5.8% of them appearing once. The sequenced sample was whole blood. The receptor source for this set is an adult who was a healthcare worker with PCR-confirmed SARS-CoV-2 infection or an uninfected control (not recorded which).

This clonotype showed up many times. This chain links TRBV11-2 with TRBJ1-1; D possibly corresponds to TRBD1 (5 bases). The CDR3 is 13 amino acids. With 5 bases removed from V and 4 bases from J, the gap between germline ends came to 11 bases. Germline CDR1 SGHAT, CDR2 FQNNGV. In DNA, the CDR3 is TGTGCCAGCAGCGAAGCGAGGGGCACTGAAGCTTTCTTT. The encoded protein is CASSEARGTEAFF.

This clonotype was observed at least ten times. The V and J genes are TRBV29-1 and TRBJ2-5; D remains ambiguous. Germline assignment: CDR1 SQVTM and CDR2 ANQGSEA. CDR3 size: 13 residues. The germline V and J ends were trimmed by 6 bases and 0 bases, with 11 bases remaining between them. CDR3 protein: CSVTARNQETQYF. The CDR3, as DNA: TGCAGCGTGACCGCTAGGAACCAAGAGACCCAGTACTTC.

This clonotype was counted a few times. The chain carries TRBV20-1 and TRBJ2-2; TRBD1 matches at 8 bases. The CDR3 runs 15 residues. CDR1 is DFQATT and CDR2 is SNEGSKA in the germline V gene (reference sequence). V lost 2 bases, J lost 5 bases, and 7 bases stayed unmatched. CDR3 amino acids: CSARQGAWTTGELFF. The CDR3 coding sequence is TGCAGTGCTAGACAGGGGGCCTGGACGACCGGGGAGCTGTTTTTT.

This clonotype appeared a few times. V gene TRBV20-1 combines with J gene TRBJ2-5, with D tentatively TRBD1 or TRBD2 (5 bases each). Germline V CDR1 and CDR2: DFQATT, SNEGSKA (reference sequence). CDR3 length: 14 residues. The V end lost 5 bases, the J end lost 4 bases, and 17 bases lay between the germline ends. In nucleotides, the CDR3 is TGCAGTGCTTCCGGGGCCAAACCAACAGAGACCCAGTACTTC. Protein sequence: CSASGAKPTETQYF.

This clonotype was counted only a few times. The chain joins TRBV7-6 to TRBJ2-3; TRBD2 matches 9 bases. Per germline, CDR1 SGHVS and CDR2 FNYEAQ. This CDR3 contains 18 residues. V trimming: 5 bases; J trimming: 2 bases; junction bases outside the gene matches: 14. For the CDR3, the DNA is TGTGCCAGCAGCCGGCGACTAGCGGAGGCGGGAGACACAGATACGCAGTATTTT. This gives the protein CASSRRLAEAGDTDTQYF.

This clonotype was counted between two and nine times. This sequence joins TRBV6-2 or TRBV6-3 and TRBJ2-3, with 12 bases aligning to TRBD2. V shed 10 bases, J shed 0 bases, and the junction held 5 bases outside the gene matches. The CDR3 extends over 15 amino acids. Germline V gene lookup returns CDR1 MNHEY and CDR2 SVGEGT. The CDR3 region has the DNA TGTGCCACCACCGGGACTAGCGGGAGCACAGATACGCAGTATTTT. Encoded protein: CATTGTSGSTDTQYF.

This clonotype was recorded at least ten times. The chain employs TRBV11-3 and TRBJ2-1; 7 nucleotides align to TRBD2. In germline, CDR1 is SGHNT, CDR2 YENEEA. The CDR3 covers 15 residues. The V gene end was trimmed by 5 bases and the J gene end by 5 bases; junction bases not matched to a gene: 9. DNA for the CDR3: TGTGCCAGCAGCCCAGCGGGCCTAGCGGACAATGAGCAGTTCTTC. Translating gives CASSPAGLADNEQFF.

The table lists this clonotype with many counts. CDR3 bases: TGTGCCAGCAGCAGTATTAGCGGGGGGGTGGAGACCCAGTACTTC. The encoded protein is CASSSISGGVETQYF. The chain couples TRBV28 to TRBJ2-5; 11 positions match TRBD2. J gave up 5 bases and V 6 bases, and 8 bases lay outside the gene matches. The CDR3 consists of 15 residues. Looked up from germline, CDR1 is MDHEN and CDR2 is SYDVKM.

This clonotype showed up many times. The V and J genes are TRBV7-9 and TRBJ2-3, with unresolved D. CDR3 length: 14 amino acids. Germline V gene data show CDR1 as SEHNR and CDR2 as FQNEAQ (reference sequence). V shed 2 bases and J shed 6 bases, with 12 bases lying between them. The CDR3 nucleotides read TGTGCCAGCAGCTTAAACGCAAAGGCCGATACGCAGTATTTT. Translated, it gives CASSLNAKADTQYF. The full variable domain, in which reference TRBV7-9 and TRBJ2-3 provide the parts outside the CDR3, is DTGVSQNPRHKITKRGQNVTFRCDPISEHNRLYWYRQTLGQGPEFLTYFQNEAQLEKSRLLSDRFSAERPKGSFSTLEIQRTEQGDSAMYLCASSLNAKADTQYFGPGTRLTVL.

In this sample, this clonotype turned up many times. V usage is TRBV18 and J usage is TRBJ1-6, with D maybe TRBD1 (6 bases). There are 16 residues in the CDR3. CDR1 and CDR2 from the germline V gene are KGHSH and LQKENI. V lost 3 bases, J lost 10 bases, and 19 bases lay in between. CDR3 region: CASSPATGGENSPLHF. CDR3 bases: TGTGCCAGCTCACCGGCGACAGGTGGCGAGAACTCACCCCTCCACTTT.

The chain employs TRBV2 and TRBJ2-7; D unclear. The V gene lost 5 bases and the J gene lost 6 bases, with 11 bases spanning the gap. The germline V gene has CDR1 SNHLY and CDR2 FYNNEI. The CDR3 contains 12 residues. CDR3 in DNA: TGTGCCAGCAGTAAGGACGTCTCCGAGCAGTACTTC. Residues: CASSKDVSEQYF.

Many counts were recorded for this clonotype. This chain links TRBV29-1 with TRBJ1-1; weak D call: TRBD1 (6 bases). This CDR3 has 12 residues. Germline V gene lookup returns CDR1 SQVTM and CDR2 ANQGSEA. The ends were cut back, 0 bases at V and 10 bases at J, with 12 bases in the middle. The CDR3 DNA reads as TGCAGCGTTGAAGAACCGGGGGCAGGAGCTTTCTTT. Protein product: CSVEEPGAGAFF.

The sample holds many counts of this clonotype. The chain couples TRBV4-2 to TRBJ2-1, with 8 bases matching TRBD1. Germline CDR1 and CDR2: LGHNA and YNFKEQ. V dropped 0 bases and J dropped 5; count of bases not matched to a gene: 15. This CDR3 has 19 residues. The CDR3 loop is CASSQDLRTGWLRDNEQFF. The CDR3 DNA is TGTGCCAGCAGCCAAGATCTCAGGACAGGGTGGTTGAGGGACAATGAGCAGTTCTTC.

This clonotype was counted many times. This chain connects TRBV29-1 to TRBJ2-3; 10 bases align to TRBD1. CDR1 and CDR2 from the germline V gene are SQVTM and ANQGSEA. The CDR3 loop spans 14 amino acids. With V trimmed by 3 bases and J by 4 bases, 4 bases remained unmatched. CDR3 nucleotide sequence: TGCAGCGTTGACAAGGGGACAGGGGCAGATACGCAGTATTTT. It codes for CSVDKGTGADTQYF.

There are a few counts of this clonotype. This rearrangement joins TRBV6-1 to TRBJ1-5; 8 bases line up with TRBD1. This CDR3 is 14 amino acids long. The germline V gene encodes CDR1 MNHNS and CDR2 SASEGT. The V segment lost 3 bases and the J segment 3 bases; nucleotides outside the gene matches: 1. Written as DNA, the CDR3 is TGTGCCAGCAGTGAGACAGGGGACAATCAGCCCCAGCATTTT. Translating it yields CASSETGDNQPQHF.

There are a few counts of this clonotype. This sequence joins TRBV3-1 and TRBJ2-5; 7 bases are shared with TRBD2. CDR1 LGHDT and CDR2 YNNKEL come from the germline V gene (reference sequence). The CDR3 covers 15 residues. V was clipped by 0 bases and J by 4 bases; unmatched bases: 5. CDR3 sequence reads: CASSQEGRGLETQYF. The CDR3 DNA sequence: TGTGCCAGCAGCCAAGAAGGGCGGGGGTTAGAGACCCAGTACTTC.

The V and J genes are TRBV5-4 and TRBJ2-3, with D possibly being TRBD2 (7 bases). V was cut by 5 bases and J by 6 bases, with 16 bases left in between. Germline CDR1 is SGHNT and CDR2 is YYREEE (reference sequence). The CDR3 is 14 amino acids. Written as DNA, the CDR3 is TGTGCCAGCAGTCCGGGGGGCTCCTGGGATACGCAGTATTTT. Its protein is CASSPGGSWDTQYF. Based on the CDR3 plus reference TRBV5-4 and TRBJ2-3, the full variable domain is ETGVTQSPTHLIKTRGQQVTLRCSSQSGHNTVSWYQQALGQGPQFIFQYYREEENGRGNFPPRFSGLQFPNYSSELNVNALELDDSALYLCASSPGGSWDTQYFGPGTRLTVL.

There are a few counts of this clonotype. The chain combines TRBV10-3 with TRBJ2-7, with 7 bases fitting TRBD1. The V segment lost 9 bases and the J segment 2 bases; nucleotides outside the gene matches: 13. The CDR3 has 15 amino acids. CDR1 and CDR2 (germline): ENHRY, SYGVKD. Written as DNA, the CDR3 is TGTGCCATTCGCCCAGACTTCGGGACAGCCTACGAGCAGTACTTC. This encodes CAIRPDFGTAYEQYF.

The chain carries TRBV21-1 and TRBJ2-7. TRBV21-1 is reported as a pseudogene. The CDR3 covers 14 residues. The CDR3, as DNA: TGTGCCTGCAGCAAAAGGAATAGCTCCTACGAGCAGTACTTC. Protein: CACSKRNSSYEQYF.

In its sample, this clonotype was seen many times. The rearrangement uses TRBV10-1 and TRBJ2-3; 7 bases match TRBD1. CDR3 length equals 13 residues. Germline-derived CDR1 and CDR2 are WNHNN and SYGVQD (reference sequence). V dropped 7 bases and J dropped 1; count of bases not matched to a gene: 2. CDR3 sequence reads: CASKGQGTDTQYF. The CDR3 DNA follows: TGCGCCAGCAAAGGACAGGGCACAGATACGCAGTATTTT.

This clonotype showed up many times. This chain connects TRBV29-1 to TRBJ1-1; D ambiguous. The CDR3 extends over 14 amino acids. The germline V gene has CDR1 SQVTM and CDR2 ANQGSEA. The ends were cut back, 8 bases at V and 3 bases at J, with 19 bases in the middle. Here the CDR3 reads CSLLRAAGDTEAFF. Written as DNA, the CDR3 is TGCAGCCTACTAAGGGCCGCCGGGGACACTGAAGCTTTCTTT.

The chain is built from TRBV6-6 and TRBJ2-3, with a possible D match to TRBD1 (6 bases). Germline loops: CDR1 MNHNY, CDR2 SVGAGI (reference sequence). CDR3 length: 14 residues. V was pared by 7 bases and J by 2 bases, with 13 bases between. CDR3: CASIPQGITDTQYF. Here the CDR3 DNA reads TGTGCCAGCATCCCGCAGGGGATCACAGATACGCAGTATTTT.

At least ten counts were recorded for this clonotype. A read error may account for a junction end that differs from germline. The chain employs TRBV29-1 and TRBJ2-5; D not resolved. The CDR3 totals 13 residues. Germline V lookup: CDR1 SQVTM, CDR2 ANQGSEA. CDR3 in DNA: TGCAGCGTTAAAGACAAACCCGTAGAGACCCAGTACTTC. It specifies CSVKDKPVETQYF.

This clonotype was detected ten times or more. The chain combines TRBV5-1 with TRBJ1-2, with TRBD1 as a possible D gene (6 bases). Germline lookup yields CDR1 SGHRS and CDR2 YFSETQ. V dropped 4 bases and J dropped 3 bases, with 10 bases sitting between them. The CDR3 is 13 residues long. The CDR3 reads CASSQGSDYGYTF. The CDR3 bases are TGCGCCAGCAGCCAGGGGTCGGACTATGGCTACACCTTC.

This clonotype came up many times. In DNA form, the CDR3 reads TGTGCCAGCTCACGTCGGGAGGTGACAGATACGCAGTATTTT. Encoded protein: CASSRREVTDTQYF. This chain uses TRBV18 with TRBJ2-3, with TRBD2 matching 7 bases. The CDR3 spans 14 residues. With V trimmed by 4 bases and J by 3 bases, 4 bases remained unmatched. Germline loops: CDR1 KGHSH, CDR2 LQKENI.

This chain uses TRBV5-4 with TRBJ2-7, with 11 positions matching TRBD1. J lost 7 bases, V lost 4 bases, and 10 bases had no gene match. Per the germline V gene, CDR1 is SGHNT and CDR2 is YYREEE (reference sequence). This CDR3 region has 15 residues. This CDR3 is CASSPTGTGGREQYF. In DNA form, the CDR3 reads TGTGCCAGCAGCCCGACCGGGACAGGGGGACGGGAGCAGTACTTC.

The J gene is TRBJ1-2, the V gene TRBV20-1, with no clear D. The germline V and J ends were trimmed by 0 bases and 6 bases, with 14 bases remaining between them. CDR1 DFQATT and CDR2 SNEGSKA come from the germline V gene (reference sequence). CDR3 length equals 14 residues. CDR3 in amino acids: CSAREVRREDGYTF. DNA for the CDR3: TGCAGTGCTAGAGAGGTCCGCCGGGAAGATGGCTACACCTTC.

In this sample, this clonotype turned up many times. V is TRBV18 and J is TRBJ2-5, with 12 bases identical to TRBD1. The CDR3 consists of 15 residues. V shed 4 bases, J shed 4 bases, and the junction held 4 bases outside the gene matches. In germline, CDR1 is KGHSH, CDR2 LQKENI. The CDR3 reads CASSHRDRGLETQYF. In nucleotides, the CDR3 is TGTGCCAGCTCACACCGGGACAGGGGGCTAGAGACCCAGTACTTC.